The 16 T cell receptor beta chains below all came from one sample that was sequenced in a study of Ad26.COV2.S vaccination and SARS-CoV-2 variants. Stated treatment: 19 received Ad26.COV2.S at low or high dose, single or two shots; 5 received placebo; per-sample allocation not given. Repertoires come from day 63 after the first vaccine or placebo injection. The table came from immunoSEQ multiplex PCR; TCRdb's copy has only in-frame clones and leaves some out. This repertoire shows about 390,000 clones, approximately 91% found once; its top ten account for roughly 3%. The starting material was peripheral blood, obtained in a trial of Ad26.COV2.S vaccine versus placebo. The receptors derive from a person between 18 and 65 years old who received the Ad26.COV2.S COVID-19 vaccine or a placebo.

The V call is TRBV19, the J call TRBJ2-2; a possible D gene is TRBD1 (5 bases). The CDR3 is 12 amino acids. Germline V lookup: CDR1 LNHDA, CDR2 SQIVND (reference sequence). Trimming pared 1 base from V and 8 bases from J, leaving 5 bases between. CDR3 protein: CASSIGTGELFF. The CDR3 DNA is TGTGCCAGTAGTATAGGGACAGGGGAGCTGTTTTTT.

The J gene is TRBJ2-3, the V gene TRBV4-1; the match to TRBD1 covers 9 bases. Germline lookup yields CDR1 MGHRA and CDR2 YSYEKL. J gave up 4 bases and V 0 bases, and 5 bases lay outside the gene matches. The length of the CDR3 is 16 residues. The CDR3 DNA follows: TGCGCCAGCAGCCAAGACGGGACAGGGCTTTCAGATACGCAGTATTTT. This encodes CASSQDGTGLSDTQYF.

The chain has TRBV2 and TRBJ2-3, with D perhaps being TRBD1 or TRBD2 (5 bases each). Germline lookup yields CDR1 SNHLY and CDR2 FYNNEI. CDR3 length: 14 residues. Trimming stripped 5 bases from V and 3 bases from J, with 12 bases between. The CDR3, as DNA: TGTGCCAGCAGTACCGGGACCCCTACAGATACGCAGTATTTT. Protein: CASSTGTPTDTQYF.

V gene TRBV7-2 combines with J gene TRBJ2-7; either TRBD1 or TRBD2 may supply D (6 bases each). V was shortened by 5 bases and J by 3 bases, with 17 bases between the two germline ends. Looked up from germline, CDR1 is SGHTA and CDR2 is FQGNSA. This CDR3 contains 15 residues. The CDR3: CASSKGLPGVYEQYF. CDR3 in DNA: TGTGCCAGCAGCAAGGGACTGCCAGGGGTCTACGAGCAGTACTTC.

The gene calls are TRBV14 and TRBJ1-3, with 7 bases fitting TRBD1. J gave up 3 bases and V 2 bases, and 1 base lay outside the gene matches. Germline V gene sequence: CDR1 SGHDN, CDR2 FVKESK. The CDR3 is 14 amino acids. In nucleotides, the CDR3 is TGTGCCAGCAGCCAAAGACAGGGTGGAAACACCATATATTTT. Residues: CASSQRQGGNTIYF.

This clone was observed a single time. The chain links TRBV5-1 to TRBJ1-3; D remains unclear. The V and J ends lost 4 bases and 4 bases respectively, with 12 bases between them. The CDR3 sequence is 14 residues long. Germline V gene data show CDR1 as SGHRS and CDR2 as YFSETQ. CDR3 DNA sequence: TGCGCCAGCAGCCCCTATAATCGAGGAAACACCATATATTTT. Its protein product is CASSPYNRGNTIYF.

V gene TRBV9 combines with J gene TRBJ1-1; D is unclear. V was trimmed by 3 bases and J by 2 bases, leaving 8 bases between them. Germline V gene data show CDR1 as SGDLS and CDR2 as YYNGEE. The CDR3 has 13 residues. Here the CDR3 reads CASSASGNTEAFF. The DNA of the CDR3 is TGTGCCAGCAGCGCGTCCGGAAACACTGAAGCTTTCTTT.

The V call is TRBV10-2, the J call TRBJ1-4, with 10 nucleotides matching TRBD1. Losses at the gene ends were 5 bases for V and 8 bases for J; bases not matched to a gene: 5. Germline V gene lookup returns CDR1 WSHSY and CDR2 SAAADI. The CDR3 runs 14 residues. This CDR3 reads CASSRDRGGEKLFF. CDR3 nucleotides: TGCGCCAGCAGTCGGGACAGGGGAGGAGAAAAACTGTTTTTT.

The V gene is TRBV4-2, the J gene TRBJ1-1, with D uncertain. Trimming took off 1 base at V and 0 bases at J, with 9 bases between the two ends. Germline loops: CDR1 LGHNA, CDR2 YNFKEQ. The CDR3 covers 15 residues. CDR3: CASSQASVVNTEAFF. Written as DNA, the CDR3 is TGTGCCAGCAGCCAAGCCTCGGTTGTGAACACTGAAGCTTTCTTT.

This clone was seen only once. This chain joins TRBV6-2 or TRBV6-3 and TRBJ2-3; D not resolved. V was clipped by 2 bases and J by 1 base, with 16 bases between them. The CDR3 covers 17 residues. Germline V gene lookup returns CDR1 MNHEY and CDR2 SVGEGT. CDR3 sequence reads: CASSYGRDNTGTDTQYF. DNA of the CDR3: TGTGCCAGCAGTTACGGCCGAGACAACACTGGCACAGATACGCAGTATTTT.

V usage is TRBV5-6 and J usage is TRBJ2-3; 8 bases agree with TRBD1. The V and J ends lost 7 bases and 4 bases, in that order; junction bases with no gene match: 5. Germline V gives CDR1 SGHDT, CDR2 YYEEEE. This CDR3 has 13 amino acids. CDR3 DNA sequence: TGTGCCAGCGAACAGGGGGTGGCAGATACGCAGTATTTT. It encodes CASEQGVADTQYF. The complete variable domain, with remaining parts taken from reference TRBV5-6 and TRBJ2-3, reads DAGVTQSPTHLIKTRGQQVTLRCSPKSGHDTVSWYQQALGQGPQFIFQYYEEEERQRGNFPDRFSGHQFPNYSSELNVNALLLGDSALYLCASEQGVADTQYFGPGTRLTVL.

The gene calls are TRBV11-2 and TRBJ2-6; no clear D gene. Trimming took 2 bases from V and 2 from J, leaving 4 bases between them. Germline-derived CDR1 and CDR2 are SGHAT and FQNNGV. The CDR3 is 14 amino acids. CDR3 nucleotide sequence: TGTGCCAGCAGCTTAATGGCTGGGGCCAACGTCCTGACTTTC. Encoded protein: CASSLMAGANVLTF.

This clone was counted a single time. J is TRBJ1-2 and V is TRBV6-1, with D tentatively TRBD1 (5 bases). The V end was cut by 3 bases, the J end by 3 bases, with 11 bases between. CDR1 MNHNS and CDR2 SASEGT come from the germline V gene. This CDR3 region has 14 residues. The DNA for the CDR3 is TGTGCCAGCAGTGACCCCGGGACGGACTATGGCTACACCTTC. Amino acids: CASSDPGTDYGYTF.

The chain is built from TRBV2 and TRBJ2-7, with 8 bases aligning to TRBD1. Per the germline V gene, CDR1 is SNHLY and CDR2 is FYNNEI. The junction had 15 bases not matched to a gene; V was cut back by 5 bases and J by 6 bases. This CDR3 is built from 16 residues. CDR3 DNA: TGTGCCAGCAGTAAGGACAGGGCGGTTCGGCGGGGCGAGCAGTACTTC. Translated, it gives CASSKDRAVRRGEQYF.

The rearrangement uses TRBV9 and TRBJ1-5; no definite D call. V lost 0 bases, J lost 6 bases, and 13 bases lay in between. Germline V gene sequence: CDR1 SGDLS, CDR2 YYNGEE. CDR3 length: 15 amino acids. The CDR3, as DNA: TGTGCCAGCAGCGTAGGGGTGGGAGGTCTTCAGCCCCAGCATTTT. Translating gives CASSVGVGGLQPQHF.

This chain joins TRBV6-5 and TRBJ1-3, with D perhaps TRBD1 (5 bases). The CDR3 runs 15 residues. The germline CDR1 and CDR2 sequences are MNHEY and SVGAGI. V lost 6 bases and J 0 bases, leaving 12 bases between the germline ends. CDR3 nucleotide sequence: TGTGCCAGCAGGCTTGACAGCCACTCTGGAAACACCATATATTTT. This encodes CASRLDSHSGNTIYF.